This T cell receptor beta chain is drawn from a study of T cell repertoires in cytomegalovirus infection. Overall study context: Selected CMV epitopes included recently identified HLA-C-restricted ones as well as well-studied HLA-B-restricted ones.

Regarding this clonotype: Its cognate antigen is unknown.

MiXCR, applied by TCRdb to the reads, yields one record per CDR3 protein. The repertoire holds roughly 990,000 distinct CDR3 sequences, with around 31% as singletons. Study results and caveats: CMV carriers with the relevant HLA were identified by cumulative public TCR beta family frequency. The response measured ex vivo was dominated by TCR beta clonotypes (HLA-C-restricted and CMV-specific).

Germline CDR1 and CDR2: MDHEN and SYDVKM. V was shortened by 2 bases and J by 7 bases, with 14 bases between the two germline ends. The CDR3 covers 14 residues. The sequencing used cultured CD8+ T cells from PBMCs, collected from culture after CMV antigen stimulation. This receptor was obtained from a human donor in good health (CMV status not recorded). Some clones in this sample may be carry-over from other donors' samples. This rearrangement joins TRBV28 to TRBJ1-1, with D possibly matching TRBD1 (5 bases). This chain's CDR3 is CASSLRGGRREAFF. CDR3 coding DNA: TGTGCCAGCAGTTTAAGGGGAGGCCGCCGTGAAGCTTTCTTT.